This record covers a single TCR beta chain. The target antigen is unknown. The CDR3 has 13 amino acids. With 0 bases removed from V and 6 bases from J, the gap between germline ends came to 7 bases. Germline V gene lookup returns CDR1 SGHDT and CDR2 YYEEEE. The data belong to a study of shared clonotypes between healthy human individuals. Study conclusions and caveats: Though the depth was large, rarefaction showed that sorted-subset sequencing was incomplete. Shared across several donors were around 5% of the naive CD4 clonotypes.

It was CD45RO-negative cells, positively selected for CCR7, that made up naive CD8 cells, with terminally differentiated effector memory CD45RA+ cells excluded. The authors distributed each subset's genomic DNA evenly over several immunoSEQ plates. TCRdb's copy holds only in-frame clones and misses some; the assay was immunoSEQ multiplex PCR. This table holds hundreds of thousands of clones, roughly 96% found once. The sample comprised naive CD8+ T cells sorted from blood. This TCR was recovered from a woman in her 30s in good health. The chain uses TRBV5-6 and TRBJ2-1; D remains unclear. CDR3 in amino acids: CASSLVIFNEQFF. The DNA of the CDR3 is TGTGCCAGCAGCTTGGTAATCTTCAATGAGCAGTTCTTC.